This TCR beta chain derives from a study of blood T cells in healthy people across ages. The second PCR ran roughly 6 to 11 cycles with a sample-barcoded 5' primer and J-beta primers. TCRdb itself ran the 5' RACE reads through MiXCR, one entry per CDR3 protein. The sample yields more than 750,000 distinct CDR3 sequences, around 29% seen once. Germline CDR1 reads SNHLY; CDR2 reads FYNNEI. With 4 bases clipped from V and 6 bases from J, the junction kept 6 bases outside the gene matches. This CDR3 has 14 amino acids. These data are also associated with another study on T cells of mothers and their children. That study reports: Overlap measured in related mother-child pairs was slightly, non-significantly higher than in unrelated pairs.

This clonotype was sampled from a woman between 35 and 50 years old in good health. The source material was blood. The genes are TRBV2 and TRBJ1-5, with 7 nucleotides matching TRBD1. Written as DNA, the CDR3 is TGTGCCAGCAGTGGTGACAGGGTGTTTCAGCCCCAGCATTTT. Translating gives CASSGDRVFQPQHF.